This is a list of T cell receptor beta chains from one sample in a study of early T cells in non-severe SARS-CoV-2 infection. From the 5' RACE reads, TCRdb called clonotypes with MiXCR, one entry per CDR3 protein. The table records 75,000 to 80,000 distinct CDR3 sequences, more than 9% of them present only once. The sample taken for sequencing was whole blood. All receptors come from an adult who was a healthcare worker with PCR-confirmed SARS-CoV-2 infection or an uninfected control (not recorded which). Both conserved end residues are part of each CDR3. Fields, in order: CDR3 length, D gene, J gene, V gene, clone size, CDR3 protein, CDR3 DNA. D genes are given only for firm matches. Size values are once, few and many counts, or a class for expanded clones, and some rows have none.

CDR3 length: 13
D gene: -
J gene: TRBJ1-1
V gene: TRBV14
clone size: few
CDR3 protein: CASSQVGNTEAFF
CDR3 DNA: TGTGCCAGCAGCCAAGTCGGGAACACTGAAGCTTTCTTT

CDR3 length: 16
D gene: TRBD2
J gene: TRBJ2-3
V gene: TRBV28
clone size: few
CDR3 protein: CASSLPGLGGTDTQYF
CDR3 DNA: TGTGCCAGCAGTTTGCCGGGACTAGGGGGCACAGATACGCAGTATTTT

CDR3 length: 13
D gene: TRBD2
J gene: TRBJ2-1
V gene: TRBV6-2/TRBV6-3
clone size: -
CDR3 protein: CASSNGLADEQFF
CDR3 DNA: TGTGCCAGCAGTAATGGACTAGCCGATGAGCAGTTCTTC

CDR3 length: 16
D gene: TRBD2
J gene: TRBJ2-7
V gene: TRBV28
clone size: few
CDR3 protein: CASSPPWTSGSYEQYF
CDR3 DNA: TGTGCCAGCAGCCCCCCCTGGACTAGCGGGAGCTACGAGCAGTACTTC

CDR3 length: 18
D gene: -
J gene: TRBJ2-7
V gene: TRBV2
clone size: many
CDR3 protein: CASSEGESQVSFSYEQYF
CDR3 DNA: TGTGCCAGCAGTGAAGGGGAGTCGCAGGTTTCTTTCTCCTACGAGCAGTACTTC

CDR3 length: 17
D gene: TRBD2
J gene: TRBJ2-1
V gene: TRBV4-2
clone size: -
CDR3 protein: CASRSSKLAGEVDEQFF
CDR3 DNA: TGTGCCAGCAGAAGTAGTAAACTAGCGGGAGAGGTGGATGAGCAGTTCTTC

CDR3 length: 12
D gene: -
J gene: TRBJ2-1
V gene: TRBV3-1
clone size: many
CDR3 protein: CASSQHTISQFF
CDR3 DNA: TGTGCCAGCAGCCAACACACAATTTCGCAGTTCTTC

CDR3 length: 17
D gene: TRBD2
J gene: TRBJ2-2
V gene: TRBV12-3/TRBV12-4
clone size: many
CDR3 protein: CASSSWGGGRRTGELFF
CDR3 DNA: TGTGCCAGCAGTTCCTGGGGGGGAGGGCGGAGAACCGGGGAGCTGTTTTTT

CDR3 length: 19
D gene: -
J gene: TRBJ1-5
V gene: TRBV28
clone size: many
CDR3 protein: CASSLIGQPGGDSNQPQHF
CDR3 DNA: TGTGCCAGCAGTCTGATAGGACAGCCCGGGGGGGATAGCAATCAGCCCCAGCATTTT

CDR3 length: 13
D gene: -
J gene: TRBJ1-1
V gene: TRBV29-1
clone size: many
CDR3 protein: CSVRQGGDTEAFF
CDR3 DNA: TGCAGCGTGCGACAAGGAGGAGACACTGAAGCTTTCTTT

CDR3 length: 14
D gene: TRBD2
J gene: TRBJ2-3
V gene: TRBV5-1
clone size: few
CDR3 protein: CASSLAGNTDTQYF
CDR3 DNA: TGCGCCAGCAGCTTAGCGGGGAACACAGATACGCAGTATTTT

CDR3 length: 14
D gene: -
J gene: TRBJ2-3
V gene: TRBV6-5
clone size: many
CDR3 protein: CASSWGLLTDTQYF
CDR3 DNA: TGTGCCAGCAGCTGGGGGCTGCTCACAGATACGCAGTATTTT

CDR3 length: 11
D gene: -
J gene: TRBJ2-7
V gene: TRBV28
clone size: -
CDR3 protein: CASSPGHEQYF
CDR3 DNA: TGTGCCAGCAGTCCTGGGCACGAGCAGTACTTC

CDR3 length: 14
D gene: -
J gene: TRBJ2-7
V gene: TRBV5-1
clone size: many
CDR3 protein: CASSLGHPSYEQYF
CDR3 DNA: TGCGCCAGCAGCTTGGGGCACCCCTCCTACGAGCAGTACTTC

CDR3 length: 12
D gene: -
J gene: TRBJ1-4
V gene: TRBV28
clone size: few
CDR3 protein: CASRGTVEKLFF
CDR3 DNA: TGTGCCAGCAGAGGGACCGTAGAAAAACTGTTTTTT

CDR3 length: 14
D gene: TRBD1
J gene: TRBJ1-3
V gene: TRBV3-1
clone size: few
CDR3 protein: CASSPPRTGATIYF
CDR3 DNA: TGTGCCAGCAGCCCACCCAGGACAGGGGCGACCATATATTTT

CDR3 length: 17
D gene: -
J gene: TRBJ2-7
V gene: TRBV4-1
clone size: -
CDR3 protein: CASSQDLGGVTTYEQYF
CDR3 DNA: TGCGCCAGCAGCCAAGATCTGGGCGGGGTCACGACCTACGAGCAGTACTTC

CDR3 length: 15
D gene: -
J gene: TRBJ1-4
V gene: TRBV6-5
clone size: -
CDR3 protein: CASSCQQATNEKLFF
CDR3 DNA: TGTGCCAGCAGTTGCCAGCAGGCCACTAATGAAAAACTGTTTTTT

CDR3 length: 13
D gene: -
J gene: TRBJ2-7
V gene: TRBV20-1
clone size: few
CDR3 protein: CSARGGSDYEQYF
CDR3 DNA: TGCAGTGCCAGAGGCGGTAGCGACTACGAGCAGTACTTC

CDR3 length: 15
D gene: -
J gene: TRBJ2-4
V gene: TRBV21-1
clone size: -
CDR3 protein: CASTSQGLAKNIQYF
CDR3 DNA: TGTGCCAGCACTTCACAGGGCCTAGCCAAAAACATTCAGTACTTC

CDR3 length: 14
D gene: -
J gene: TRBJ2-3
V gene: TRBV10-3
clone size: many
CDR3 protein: CAIRAARATDTQYF
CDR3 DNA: TGTGCCATCAGGGCAGCGCGCGCCACAGATACGCAGTATTTT

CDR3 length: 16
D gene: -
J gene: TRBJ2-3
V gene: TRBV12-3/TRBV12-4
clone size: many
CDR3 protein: CASTPRGRENVDTQYF
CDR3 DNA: TGTGCCAGCACCCCTCGGGGGCGGGAGAACGTAGATACGCAGTATTTT

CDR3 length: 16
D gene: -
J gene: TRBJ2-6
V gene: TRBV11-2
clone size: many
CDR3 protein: CASSLVAGSGANVLTF
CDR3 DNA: TGTGCCAGCAGCTTAGTTGCGGGCTCTGGGGCCAACGTCCTGACTTTC

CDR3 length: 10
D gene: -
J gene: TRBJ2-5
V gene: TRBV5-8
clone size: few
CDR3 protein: CASKGETQYF
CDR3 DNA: TGTGCCAGCAAGGGAGAGACCCAGTACTTC

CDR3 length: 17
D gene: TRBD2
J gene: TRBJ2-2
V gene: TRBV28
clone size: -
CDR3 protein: CASRLAGVRRNTGELFF
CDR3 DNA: TGTGCCAGCAGACTAGCGGGAGTACGCAGGAACACCGGGGAGCTGTTTTTT

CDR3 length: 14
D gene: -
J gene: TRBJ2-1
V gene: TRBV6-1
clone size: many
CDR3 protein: CASSVRFQGDEQFF
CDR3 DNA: TGTGCCAGCAGTGTTAGGTTCCAGGGAGATGAGCAGTTCTTC

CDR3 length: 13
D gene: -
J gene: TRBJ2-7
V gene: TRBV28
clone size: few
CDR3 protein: CASSLGGNREQYF
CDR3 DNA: TGTGCCAGCAGTTTAGGGGGTAATCGCGAGCAGTACTTC

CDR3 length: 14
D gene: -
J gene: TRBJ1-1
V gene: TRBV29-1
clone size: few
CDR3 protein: CSVSLRQANTEAFF
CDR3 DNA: TGCAGCGTCTCTCTTAGACAGGCGAACACTGAAGCTTTCTTT

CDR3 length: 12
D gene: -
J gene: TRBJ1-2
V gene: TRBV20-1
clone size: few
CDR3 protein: CSALRLPYGYTF
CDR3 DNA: TGCAGTGCCCTAAGGCTCCCCTATGGCTACACCTTC

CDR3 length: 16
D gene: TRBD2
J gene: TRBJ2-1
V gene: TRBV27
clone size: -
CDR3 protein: CASSRKRDYYYNEQFF
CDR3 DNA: TGTGCCAGCAGTCGAAAACGGGACTATTACTACAATGAGCAGTTCTTC

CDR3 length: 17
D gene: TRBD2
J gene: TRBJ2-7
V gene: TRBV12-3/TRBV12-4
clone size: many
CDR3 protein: CASSPGTSGSWSYEQYF
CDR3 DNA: TGTGCCAGCAGTCCCGGGACTAGCGGGAGTTGGTCCTACGAGCAGTACTTC

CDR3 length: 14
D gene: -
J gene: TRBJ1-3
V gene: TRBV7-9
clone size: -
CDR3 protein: CASSFQGTGNTIYF
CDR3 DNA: TGTGCCAGCAGCTTCCAAGGTACTGGAAACACCATATATTTT

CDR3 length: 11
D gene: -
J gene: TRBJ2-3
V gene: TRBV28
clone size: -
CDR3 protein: CASSKGDTQYF
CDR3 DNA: TGTGCCAGCAGCAAGGGGGATACGCAGTATTTT